This section outlines one T cell receptor beta chain sequence together with its context. Its cognate antigen has yet to be identified. Per-base qualities were not stored, and no clone one base away is much larger. The germline V and J ends show losses of 5 bases and 6 bases respectively, and no gene match explains 14 bases of the junction. The germline V gene sets CDR1 to SGHTA and CDR2 to FQGNSA. The CDR3 covers 16 residues, taking in both the cysteine and the phenylalanine. Only the CDR3 DNA stays, 48 bases, in frame from base 1. These data come from a study of blood T cell repertoires in COVID-19 (dated by TCRdb to about 2020). At the level of the whole study: Collaborator samples came from the United States, Italy and Spain and covered acute and convalescent phases of COVID-19. Subjects who had been exposed to COVID-19, were actively infected with it, or had recovered from it provided the deeply sampled blood TCRbeta repertoires that made up the dataset. A de-identified subject ID, COVID-19 status, age in years and sex were almost always included in the sample metadata. The samples were drawn from the first 160 participants of the ongoing ImmuneRACE study and from over 950 subjects provided by 6 global collaborators. The prospective study material was composed of cDNA or gDNA derived from T cells, B-cell-depleted T cells, or PBMCs. Where HLA class I and class II types were available, the types were taken from metadata supplied by the sample provider, not from assay-based typing. The repertoires were made available in a free public database intended to serve as a resource for research on the immune response to SARS-CoV-2. Study-level results and caveats: The amount of clinical and demographic metadata varied by source and participant and was provided uncurated.

Collaborating institutions collected whole blood in K2EDTA tubes following their own protocols. Collaborator samples were shipped for TCRbeta analysis as frozen whole blood, isolated PBMCs, or DNA extracted from either sample type. TCRbeta CDR3 regions were amplified from genomic DNA using the immunoSEQ Assay, a bias-controlled multiplex PCR. For the original study's pipeline: The number of nucleated cells in each sample was estimated from the amplification of reference gene primers within the assay. To quantify the absolute abundance of each unique TCRbeta CDR3 rearrangement, sequence reads were collapsed and filtered. For each sample, productive Simpson clonality was calculated as the square root of Simpson's diversity index over productive rearrangements. Imported from immuneACCESS, the table was reduced by TCRdb to in-frame sequences with V and J called. These copies leave out some clones; in studies compared against another copy, an unresolved V gene accounts for under half, and the cause of the remainder is not known. The V and J calls and clone size come from that table; D and trimming were worked out from the DNA. A total of 95,000 to 100,000 clones appear in this sample, 65% to 85% of them only once. 9.5% to 12% of the sample is taken by the ten largest.

The V gene is TRBV7-2 and the J gene is TRBJ1-2, with 8 bases in between that match TRBD1. The clonotype was recovered from an elderly woman with acute or convalescent COVID-19. Specimen: peripheral blood. The CDR3 amino acid sequence is: CASSPRGQGGMDGYTF. The bases are TGTGCCAGCAGCCCCCGCGGACAGGGTGGCATGGATGGCTACACCTTC.